A single sample gave rise to the 2 T cell receptor beta chains below, sequenced in a study of shared clonotypes between healthy human individuals. Only in-frame clones appear in the TCRdb table, and some are missing; sequencing was by immunoSEQ multiplex PCR. The sample lists 550,000 to 600,000 clones; 95% to 98% were seen once. Terminally differentiated effector memory CD45RA+ cells were excluded from the naive CD8 cells, which were CD45RO-negative and positively selected for CCR7. Input material: naive CD8+ T cells sorted from blood. Receptor source: a man under 40 in good health.

V and J are TRBV29-1 and TRBJ2-3; D is undetermined. The CDR3 consists of 14 residues. The V and J ends lost 4 bases and 1 base respectively, with 12 bases between them. Germline V lookup: CDR1 SQVTM, CDR2 ANQGSEA. The DNA for the CDR3 is TGCAGCGTTGGGGGTCTGCAAGGCACAGATACGCAGTATTTT. The encoded protein is CSVGGLQGTDTQYF.

V gene TRBV5-1 combines with J gene TRBJ2-3; D could derive from TRBD1 or TRBD2 (6 bases each). The length of the CDR3 is 15 residues. The V and J ends lost 1 base and 0 bases respectively, with 9 bases between them. Per germline, CDR1 SGHRS and CDR2 YFSETQ. CDR3 bases: TGCGCCAGCAGCTTGAGGGGGGTTAGCACAGATACGCAGTATTTT. It encodes CASSLRGVSTDTQYF.